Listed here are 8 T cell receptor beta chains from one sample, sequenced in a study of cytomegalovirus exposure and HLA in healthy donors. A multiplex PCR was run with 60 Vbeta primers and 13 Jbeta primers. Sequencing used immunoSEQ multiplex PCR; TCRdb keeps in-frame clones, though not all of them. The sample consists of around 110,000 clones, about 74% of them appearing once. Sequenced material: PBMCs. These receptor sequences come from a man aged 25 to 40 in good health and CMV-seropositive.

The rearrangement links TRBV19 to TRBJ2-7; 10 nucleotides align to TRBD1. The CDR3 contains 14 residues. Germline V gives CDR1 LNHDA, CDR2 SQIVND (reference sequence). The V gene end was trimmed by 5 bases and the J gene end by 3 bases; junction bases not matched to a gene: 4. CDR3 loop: CASSWGQGSYEQYF. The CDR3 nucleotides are TGTGCCAGTAGTTGGGGACAGGGGAGCTACGAGCAGTACTTC. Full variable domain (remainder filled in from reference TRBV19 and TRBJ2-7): DGGITQSPKYLFRKEGQNVTLSCEQNLNHDAMYWYRQDPGQGLRLIYYSQIVNDFQKGDIAEGYSVSREKKESFPLTVTSAQKNPTAFYLCASSWGQGSYEQYFGPGTRLTVT.

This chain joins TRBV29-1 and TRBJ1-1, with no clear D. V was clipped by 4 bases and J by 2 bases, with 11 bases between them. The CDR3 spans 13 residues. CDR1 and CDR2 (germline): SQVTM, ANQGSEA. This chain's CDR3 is CSVALTVNTEAFF. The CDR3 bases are TGCAGCGTTGCCCTTACAGTTAACACTGAAGCTTTCTTT.

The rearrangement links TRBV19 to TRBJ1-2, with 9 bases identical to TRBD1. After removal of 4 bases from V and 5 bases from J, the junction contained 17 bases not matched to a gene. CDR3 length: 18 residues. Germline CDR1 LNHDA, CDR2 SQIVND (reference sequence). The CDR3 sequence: CASSTGQGLQRDMYGYTF. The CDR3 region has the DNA TGTGCCAGTAGTACGGGACAGGGATTGCAGAGGGATATGTATGGCTACACCTTC.

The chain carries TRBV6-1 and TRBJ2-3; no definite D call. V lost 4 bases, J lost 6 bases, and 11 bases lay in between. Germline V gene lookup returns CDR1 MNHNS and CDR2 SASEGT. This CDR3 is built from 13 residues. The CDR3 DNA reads TGTGCCAGCAGTGTGGAGACTTGGGATACGCAGTATTTT. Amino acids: CASSVETWDTQYF.

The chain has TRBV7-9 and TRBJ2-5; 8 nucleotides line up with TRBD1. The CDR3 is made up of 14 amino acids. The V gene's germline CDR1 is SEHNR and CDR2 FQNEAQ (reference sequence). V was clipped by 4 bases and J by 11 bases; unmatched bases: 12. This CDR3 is CASSSQGALGEQYF. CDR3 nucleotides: TGTGCCAGCAGCTCCCAGGGGGCTCTGGGGGAGCAGTACTTC.

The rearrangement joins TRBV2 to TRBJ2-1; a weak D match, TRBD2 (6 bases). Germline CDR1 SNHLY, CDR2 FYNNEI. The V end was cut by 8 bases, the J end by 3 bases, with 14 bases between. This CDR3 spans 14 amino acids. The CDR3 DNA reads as TGTGCCAGCCGTTCGGGACTCTTCTACAATGAGCAGTTCTTC. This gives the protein CASRSGLFYNEQFF.

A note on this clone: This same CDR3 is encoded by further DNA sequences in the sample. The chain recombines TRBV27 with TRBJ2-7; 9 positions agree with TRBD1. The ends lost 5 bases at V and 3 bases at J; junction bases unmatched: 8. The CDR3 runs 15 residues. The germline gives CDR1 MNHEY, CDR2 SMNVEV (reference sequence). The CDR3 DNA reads TGTGCCAGCAGTGGACCGGGACAGGGTAACTACGAGCAGTACTTC. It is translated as CASSGPGQGNYEQYF.

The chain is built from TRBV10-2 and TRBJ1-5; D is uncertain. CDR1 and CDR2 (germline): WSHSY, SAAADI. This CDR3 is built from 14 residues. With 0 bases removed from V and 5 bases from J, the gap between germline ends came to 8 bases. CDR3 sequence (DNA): TGCGCCAGCAGTGAGTCAACAGTTTATCAGCCCCAGCATTTT. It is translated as CASSESTVYQPQHF.